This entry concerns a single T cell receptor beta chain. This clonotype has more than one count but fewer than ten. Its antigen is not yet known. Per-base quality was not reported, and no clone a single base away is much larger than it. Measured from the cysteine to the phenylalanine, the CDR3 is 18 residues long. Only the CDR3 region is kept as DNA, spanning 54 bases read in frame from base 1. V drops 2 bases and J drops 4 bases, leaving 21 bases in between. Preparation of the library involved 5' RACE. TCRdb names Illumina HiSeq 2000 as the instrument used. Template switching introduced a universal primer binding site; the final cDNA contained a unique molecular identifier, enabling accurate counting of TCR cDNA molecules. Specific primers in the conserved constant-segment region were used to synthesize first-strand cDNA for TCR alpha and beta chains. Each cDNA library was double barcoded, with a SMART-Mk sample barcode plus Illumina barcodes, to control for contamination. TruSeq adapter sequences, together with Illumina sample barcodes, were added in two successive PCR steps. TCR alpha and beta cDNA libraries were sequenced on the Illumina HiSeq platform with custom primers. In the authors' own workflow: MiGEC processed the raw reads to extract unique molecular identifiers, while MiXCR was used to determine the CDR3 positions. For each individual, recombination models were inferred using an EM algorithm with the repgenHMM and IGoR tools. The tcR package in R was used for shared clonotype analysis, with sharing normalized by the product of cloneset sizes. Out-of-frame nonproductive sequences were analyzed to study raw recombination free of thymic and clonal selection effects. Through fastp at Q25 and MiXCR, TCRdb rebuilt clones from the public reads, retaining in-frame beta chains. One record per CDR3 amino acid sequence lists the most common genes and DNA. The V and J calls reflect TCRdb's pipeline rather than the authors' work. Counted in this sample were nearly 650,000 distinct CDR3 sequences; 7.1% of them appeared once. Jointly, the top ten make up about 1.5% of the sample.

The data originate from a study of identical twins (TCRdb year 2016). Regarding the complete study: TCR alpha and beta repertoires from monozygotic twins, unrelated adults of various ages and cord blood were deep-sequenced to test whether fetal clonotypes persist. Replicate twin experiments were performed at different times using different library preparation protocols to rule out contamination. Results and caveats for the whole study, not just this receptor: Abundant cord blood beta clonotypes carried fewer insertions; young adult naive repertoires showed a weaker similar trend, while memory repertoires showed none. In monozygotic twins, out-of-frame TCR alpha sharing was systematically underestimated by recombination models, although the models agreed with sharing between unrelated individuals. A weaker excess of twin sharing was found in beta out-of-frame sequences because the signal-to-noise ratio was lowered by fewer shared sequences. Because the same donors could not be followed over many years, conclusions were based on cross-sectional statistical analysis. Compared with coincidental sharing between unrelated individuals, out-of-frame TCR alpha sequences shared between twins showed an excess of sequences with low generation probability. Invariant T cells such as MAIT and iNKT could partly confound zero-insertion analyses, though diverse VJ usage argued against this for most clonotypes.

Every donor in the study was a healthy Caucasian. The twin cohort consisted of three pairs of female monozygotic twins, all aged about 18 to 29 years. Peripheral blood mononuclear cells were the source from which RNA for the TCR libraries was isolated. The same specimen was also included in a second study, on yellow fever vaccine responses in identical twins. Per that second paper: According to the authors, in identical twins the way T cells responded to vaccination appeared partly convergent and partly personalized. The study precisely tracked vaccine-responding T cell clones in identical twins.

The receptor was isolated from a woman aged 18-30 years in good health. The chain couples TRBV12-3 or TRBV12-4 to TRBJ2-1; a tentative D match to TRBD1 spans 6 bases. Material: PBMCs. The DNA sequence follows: TGTGCCAGCAGTTTAAATCCCAACAGGGCACTACGGTACAATGAGCAGTTCTTC. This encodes CASSLNPNRALRYNEQFF.